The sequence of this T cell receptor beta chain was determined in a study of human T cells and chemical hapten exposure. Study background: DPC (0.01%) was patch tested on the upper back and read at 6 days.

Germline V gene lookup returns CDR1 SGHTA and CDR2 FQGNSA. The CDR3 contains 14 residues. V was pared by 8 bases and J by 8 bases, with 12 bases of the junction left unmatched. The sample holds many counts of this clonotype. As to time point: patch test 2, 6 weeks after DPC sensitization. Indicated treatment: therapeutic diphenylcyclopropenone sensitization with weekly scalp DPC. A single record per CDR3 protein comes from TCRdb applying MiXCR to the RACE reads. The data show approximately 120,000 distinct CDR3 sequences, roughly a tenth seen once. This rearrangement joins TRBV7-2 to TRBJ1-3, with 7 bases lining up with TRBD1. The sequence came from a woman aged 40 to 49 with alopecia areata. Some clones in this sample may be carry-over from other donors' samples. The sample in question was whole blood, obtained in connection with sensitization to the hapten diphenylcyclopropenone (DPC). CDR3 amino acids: CASSEQGVGDTIYF. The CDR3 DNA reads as TGTGCCAGCTCCGAGCAGGGGGTAGGGGACACCATATATTTT.